Sequencing of this T cell receptor (beta chain) was carried out in a study of blood T cell repertoires in COVID-19. On the study more broadly: Nucleic acid was either cDNA or gDNA, and it came from T cells, B-cell-depleted T cells, or PBMCs.

Trimming cost V 3 bases and J 4 bases, with 23 bases left between them. This CDR3 region has 18 residues. The germline CDR1 and CDR2 sequences are SGHDT and YYEEEE. Original processing methods: For nucleated cells, counts were estimated from reference gene primer amplification. Generated by immunoSEQ multiplex PCR, the TCRdb table keeps only in-frame clones and is missing some. For V, J and clone size, that table is used; D and trimming come from the DNA. The profile covers approximately 400,000 clones, with approximately 89% appearing a single time and over 10% taken by the ten largest. Seattle researchers signed up patients amid active infection and tracked them longitudinally.

This TCR came from a woman aged 45-65 years with COVID-19, enrolled during active disease. The chain uses TRBV5-6 and TRBJ1-3; D is ambiguous. The sample taken for sequencing was peripheral blood. This CDR3 is CASSSITPGWRAGNTIYF. CDR3 DNA: TGTGCCAGCAGCTCGATTACCCCGGGATGGCGCGCCGGAAACACCATATATTTT.